This T cell receptor beta chain was recovered during a study of breast tumors, draining lymph nodes, adjacent tissues. TCRdb ran MiXCR on the multiplex PCR reads and lists one entry per CDR3 protein. Of 200,000 or so distinct CDR3 sequences detected, over 25% appear once; the ten largest clones hold approximately 4.5%. Axillary draining lymph nodes of breast cancer patients supplied the node samples. Concerning this clonotype itself: Its target is not known.

Whole-study findings and limits: Data only fit, rather than demonstrated, lymph node origin of most tumor T cells.

The CDR3 runs to 11 residues. Germline assignment: CDR1 MNHEY and CDR2 SVGEGT. Sample: axillary lymph node tissue. This sequence originates from a female donor with breast cancer. Some clones in this sample may be carry-over from other donors' samples. The V and J genes are TRBV6-2 or TRBV6-3 and TRBJ2-7; 7 bases are a match to TRBD2. The CDR3 DNA reads as TGTCCCAACGGGACTAAGTACGAGCAGTACTTC. It specifies CPNGTKYEQYF.